Listed below are T cell receptor beta chains from one sample, sequenced in a study of T cells in Graves' hyperthyroidism and ophthalmopathy. A single record per CDR3 protein comes from TCRdb applying MiXCR to the multiplex PCR reads. The sample contains about 200,000 distinct CDR3 sequences, around 17% of which appear only once. The sequenced sample was blood. The receptor source for this set is a woman aged 45 to 65 with Graves' hyperthyroidism. CDR3s include the opening cysteine and the closing phenylalanine or tryptophan. Fields, in order: D gene, clone size, J gene, V gene, CDR3 DNA, CDR3 protein. A D gene is named only where the DNA matches it firmly. Expanded clones get a size class; other rows say once, few or many, or leave the size out.

d_gene: NA
abundance: NA
j_gene: TRBJ2-5
v_gene: TRBV20-1
CDR3nt: TGCAGTGCTAGCCCAGAGCAAGAGACCCAGTACTTC
CDR3aa: CSASPEQETQYF

d_gene: TRBD2
abundance: few
j_gene: TRBJ2-1
v_gene: TRBV4-1
CDR3nt: TGCGCCAGCAGCCAAGGGGGAGGGATCCCCGAGCAGTTCTTC
CDR3aa: CASSQGGGIPEQFF

d_gene: NA
abundance: NA
j_gene: TRBJ2-1
v_gene: TRBV7-3
CDR3nt: TGTGCCAGCAGCTTGGAACTGCACAATGAGCAGTTCTTC
CDR3aa: CASSLELHNEQFF

d_gene: NA
abundance: many
j_gene: TRBJ1-4
v_gene: TRBV7-9
CDR3nt: TGTGCCAGCAGCGAAATGGGAACCCTGAAGGAAAAACTGTTTTTT
CDR3aa: CASSEMGTLKEKLFF

d_gene: TRBD2
abundance: NA
j_gene: TRBJ2-3
v_gene: TRBV24-1
CDR3nt: TGTGCCACCAGTGATCGCGGGAGGGAAGGCACAGATACGCAGTATTTT
CDR3aa: CATSDRGREGTDTQYF

d_gene: NA
abundance: many
j_gene: TRBJ1-2
v_gene: TRBV20-1
CDR3nt: TGCAGTGCTAGAGGCGGCGATGGCTACACCTTC
CDR3aa: CSARGGDGYTF

d_gene: TRBD2
abundance: many
j_gene: TRBJ2-1
v_gene: TRBV20-1
CDR3nt: TGCAGTGCTACGTCGACTAGCGCACAGGCTTACAATGAGCAGTTCTTC
CDR3aa: CSATSTSAQAYNEQFF

d_gene: NA
abundance: many
j_gene: TRBJ1-2
v_gene: TRBV27
CDR3nt: TGTGCCAGCAGCCCTGCGGGGGGCCCTGGCTACACCTTC
CDR3aa: CASSPAGGPGYTF

d_gene: TRBD1
abundance: many
j_gene: TRBJ1-2
v_gene: TRBV12-5
CDR3nt: TGTGCTAGTGGGCCGGACAGGGCGAGGTTTGGCTACACCTTC
CDR3aa: CASGPDRARFGYTF

d_gene: TRBD2
abundance: many
j_gene: TRBJ2-7
v_gene: TRBV27
CDR3nt: TGTGCCAGCAGGGGCGGGGGGTACGAGCAGTACTTC
CDR3aa: CASRGGGYEQYF

d_gene: NA
abundance: many
j_gene: TRBJ1-6
v_gene: TRBV20-1
CDR3nt: TGCAGTGTTTGGGGGGATGGGCATTCACCCCTCCACTTT
CDR3aa: CSVWGDGHSPLHF

d_gene: NA
abundance: few
j_gene: TRBJ1-5
v_gene: TRBV3-1
CDR3nt: TGTGCCAGCAGCCAAGAGGGCAGGCAACAGCCCCAGCATTTT
CDR3aa: CASSQEGRQQPQHF

d_gene: TRBD1
abundance: many
j_gene: TRBJ1-5
v_gene: TRBV2
CDR3nt: TGTGCCAGCAGACGGGACAGTTCCGTCAATCAGCCCCAGCATTTT
CDR3aa: CASRRDSSVNQPQHF

d_gene: NA
abundance: NA
j_gene: TRBJ1-2
v_gene: TRBV15
CDR3nt: TGTGCCACCAGCAGAGATCGAGTAAGGCCCAAAGTCTATGGCTACACCTTC
CDR3aa: CATSRDRVRPKVYGYTF

d_gene: NA
abundance: NA
j_gene: TRBJ2-1
v_gene: TRBV5-1
CDR3nt: TGCGCCAGCAGCCTGCAGACAGCCTACAATGAGCAGTTCTTC
CDR3aa: CASSLQTAYNEQFF

d_gene: NA
abundance: few
j_gene: TRBJ2-3
v_gene: TRBV9
CDR3nt: TGTGCCAGCAGCGTAGACCCCAGTGGAGATACGCAGTATTTT
CDR3aa: CASSVDPSGDTQYF

d_gene: TRBD1
abundance: NA
j_gene: TRBJ1-5
v_gene: TRBV6-1
CDR3nt: TGTGCCAGCAGACCTGGGACAGGCTATAATCAGCCCCAGCATTTT
CDR3aa: CASRPGTGYNQPQHF

d_gene: NA
abundance: NA
j_gene: TRBJ1-2
v_gene: TRBV2
CDR3nt: TGTGCCAGCAGTGACAGGGGAAGCTATGGCTACACCTTC
CDR3aa: CASSDRGSYGYTF

d_gene: NA
abundance: NA
j_gene: TRBJ2-3
v_gene: TRBV30
CDR3nt: TGTGCCTGGAGTGGGGCCAGCGAACGCACAGATACGCAGTATTTT
CDR3aa: CAWSGASERTDTQYF

d_gene: TRBD2
abundance: many
j_gene: TRBJ2-7
v_gene: TRBV12-3/TRBV12-4
CDR3nt: TGTGCCAGCAGTTTCCCTAGCGGGAGTATTTACGAGCAGTACTTC
CDR3aa: CASSFPSGSIYEQYF

d_gene: NA
abundance: NA
j_gene: TRBJ2-6
v_gene: TRBV7-3
CDR3nt: TGTGCCAGCAGCTTAACGGGGAGATTGCCTTCTGGGGCCAACGTCCTGACTTTC
CDR3aa: CASSLTGRLPSGANVLTF

d_gene: TRBD2
abundance: NA
j_gene: TRBJ2-1
v_gene: TRBV20-1
CDR3nt: TGCAGTGCAGGACAGTATTTAGCGGGGGCCTACAATGAGCAGTTCTTC
CDR3aa: CSAGQYLAGAYNEQFF

d_gene: NA
abundance: few
j_gene: TRBJ1-1
v_gene: TRBV7-8
CDR3nt: TGTGCCAGCAGCTTGCGGCCGGGGACCACTGAAGCTTTCTTT
CDR3aa: CASSLRPGTTEAFF